This T cell receptor (beta chain) was sequenced during a study of blood T cells in healthy people across ages. Study-level information: Capture by template switching was about one barcoded beta molecule per two T cells.

The amount of total RNA extracted per sample was at least 6 micrograms. The CDR3 spans 17 residues. The germline CDR1 and CDR2 sequences are MGHRA and YSYEKL. V dropped 0 bases and J dropped 2 bases, with 15 bases sitting between them. Notes on this clonotype: Its antigen remains unidentified.

Study-wide results and caveats: Unsorted PBMCs prevented conclusive naive versus antigen-experienced comparison. Age showed a roughly linear inverse relationship with TCR beta diversity per million T cells.

Using a J-beta primer mix together with a sample-barcoded 5' primer, a second PCR was run for roughly 6 to 12 cycles. Each CDR3 protein gets one entry after TCRdb re-called the 5' RACE reads with MiXCR. The sample has approximately 800,000 distinct CDR3 sequences, approximately 35% seen once. This sequence originates from a man aged 18 to 29 in good health. The V gene is TRBV4-1, the J gene TRBJ2-3; D is uncertain. Material: blood. This chain's CDR3 is CASSQEGAARTTDTQYF. The DNA for the CDR3 is TGCGCCAGCAGCCAAGAGGGCGCTGCCAGAACCACAGATACGCAGTATTTT.